These 21 T cell receptor beta chains came from one sample sequenced in a study of identical twins. TCRdb used MiXCR to reprocess the 5' RACE reads, holding one entry per CDR3 protein. There are around 240,000 distinct CDR3 sequences in the sample; around 7% occur only once, and about 3.6% lies in the top ten. The same sample was also used in a study of yellow fever vaccine responses in identical twins.

Sequenced: memory (CD45RO+) T cells sorted from blood. The receptors originated from a young woman in good health.

This clonotype was counted at least ten times. V and J are TRBV5-1 and TRBJ2-7; D may be TRBD2 (6 bases). CDR3 length equals 15 residues. Germline CDR1 is SGHRS and CDR2 is YFSETQ. V lost 0 bases to trimming and J lost 2 bases, with 12 bases between them. The CDR3 DNA is TGCGCCAGCAGCTTGGCGGCCGGGGGAACCTACGAGCAGTACTTC. Its protein is CASSLAAGGTYEQYF.

The J gene is TRBJ2-6, the V gene TRBV28; tentative D call: TRBD1 (6 bases). Germline values: CDR1 MDHEN, CDR2 SYDVKM. The CDR3 consists of 15 residues. The germline V and J ends were trimmed by 6 bases and 2 bases, with 11 bases remaining between them. CDR3 protein: CASSLRGTGANVLTF. The DNA for the CDR3 is TGTGCCAGCAGCCTAAGGGGGACTGGGGCCAACGTCCTGACTTTC.

The chain couples TRBV6-1 to TRBJ1-4; D is ambiguous. Germline values: CDR1 MNHNS, CDR2 SASEGT. Trimming removed 6 bases from V and 3 bases from J, with 5 bases in between. The length of the CDR3 is 12 residues. The CDR3 coding sequence is TGTGCCAGCAGGGAGTCTAATGAAAAACTGTTTTTT. Protein product: CASRESNEKLFF.

This clonotype was seen only a few times. CDR3 sequence: CASSFRDRYDTQYF. CDR3 coding DNA: TGTGCCAGCAGCTTCCGGGACCGGTATGATACGCAGTATTTT. This sequence joins TRBV7-9 and TRBJ2-3, with D perhaps being TRBD1 or TRBD2 (5 bases each). CDR3 size: 14 residues. Trimming removed 3 bases at V and 6 bases at J, with 13 bases between. CDR1 and CDR2 from the germline V gene are SEHNR and FQNEAQ (reference sequence).

This clonotype has a handful of counts. The J gene is TRBJ2-1, the V gene TRBV27; 9 bases align to TRBD2. Germline V CDR1 and CDR2: MNHEY, SMNVEV (reference sequence). V shed 6 bases and J 6 bases; nucleotides not matched to a gene: 6. CDR3 size: 14 residues. As DNA, the CDR3 is TGTGCCAGCAGAGATAGCGGGAGTCTCAATGAGCAGTTCTTC. It encodes CASRDSGSLNEQFF.

At least ten counts were recorded for this clonotype. The gene calls are TRBV5-1 and TRBJ2-1, with D unclear. CDR1 and CDR2 (germline): SGHRS, YFSETQ. The CDR3 runs 15 residues. Trimming pared 0 bases from V and 5 bases from J, leaving 12 bases between. Written as DNA, the CDR3 is TGCGCCAGCAGCTTGGGCCGAGGACCCCACAATGAGCAGTTCTTC. This codes for CASSLGRGPHNEQFF.

This clonotype has a count of ten or more. J is TRBJ2-5 and V is TRBV10-2; 7 bases agree with TRBD1. The length of the CDR3 is 15 residues. The germline V gene has CDR1 WSHSY and CDR2 SAAADI. Trimming cost V 7 bases and J 3 bases; bases outside gene matches: 11. The CDR3 reads CASKSTQGVKETQYF. The CDR3 DNA is TGCGCCAGCAAATCTACTCAGGGGGTCAAAGAGACCCAGTACTTC.

This clonotype was picked up a small number of times. This chain connects TRBV4-2 to TRBJ1-5; no clear D gene. The V gene lost 0 bases and the J gene lost 7 bases, with 7 bases spanning the gap. CDR3 size: 13 residues. The germline CDR1 and CDR2 sequences are LGHNA and YNFKEQ. The CDR3 DNA is TGTGCCAGCAGCCAAGATCGGGAGCAGCCCCAGCATTTT. Protein product: CASSQDREQPQHF.

This chain uses TRBV11-2 with TRBJ2-1; 11 nucleotides agree with TRBD1. CDR1 and CDR2 (germline): SGHAT, FQNNGV. The CDR3 has 15 amino acids. Trimming cost V 4 bases and J 5 bases; bases outside gene matches: 4. CDR3: CASSSGQGADNEQFF. DNA of the CDR3: TGTGCCAGCAGCTCCGGACAGGGGGCGGACAATGAGCAGTTCTTC.

The CDR3 spells CASSLKSDWTGAGELFF. The CDR3 DNA reads TGTGCCAGCAGTCTAAAATCCGACTGGACAGGGGCCGGGGAGCTGTTTTTT. The chain is built from TRBV27 and TRBJ2-2, with 9 nucleotides matching TRBD1. CDR1 and CDR2 (germline): MNHEY, SMNVEV (reference sequence). J lost 6 bases, V lost 5 bases, and 13 bases had no gene match. CDR3 length: 17 residues.

This clonotype was counted between two and nine times. This chain links TRBV5-4 with TRBJ2-7; D not certain. Per germline, CDR1 SGHNT and CDR2 YYREEE (reference sequence). This CDR3 is 13 amino acids long. The germline V and J ends were trimmed by 9 bases and 6 bases, with 19 bases remaining between them. The CDR3 DNA reads TGTGCCACCAAAGACCGGACGGCCCTCGAGCAGTACTTC. Encoded protein: CATKDRTALEQYF.

Comments on this clonotype: The junction departs from the called germline gene at one end, perhaps through a read error. V is TRBV3-1 and J is TRBJ2-5, with 15 bases that match TRBD2. The CDR3 has 17 amino acids. Per the germline V gene, CDR1 is LGHDT and CDR2 is YNNKEL (reference sequence). For the CDR3, the DNA is TGTGCCTGCAGCCAAGGAGGACTAGCGGGGGGGGTAGAGACCCAGTACTTC. This gives the protein CACSQGGLAGGVETQYF.

This clonotype has at least ten counts. The V and J genes are TRBV12-3 or TRBV12-4 and TRBJ2-4; possible D gene TRBD2, 7 bases. CDR3 length: 20 amino acids. Trimming removed 1 base at V and 0 bases at J, with 22 bases between. This CDR3 is CASSLGAPTRGAIAKNIQYF. CDR3 sequence (DNA): TGTGCCAGCAGTTTAGGGGCCCCTACCCGGGGGGCTATAGCCAAAAACATTCAGTACTTC.

This clonotype was detected ten times or more. J is TRBJ2-4 and V is TRBV7-8; D gene uncertain. The V and J ends lost 1 base and 0 bases respectively, with 4 bases between them. CDR3 length: 14 amino acids. Germline V lookup: CDR1 SGHVS, CDR2 FQNEAQ. CDR3 amino acids: CASSLGLAKNIQYF. CDR3 nucleotides: TGTGCCAGCAGCTTAGGGCTAGCCAAAAACATTCAGTACTTC.

The sample holds many counts of this clonotype. The V call is TRBV11-2, the J call TRBJ2-3; maybe TRBD2 (6 bases). CDR1 SGHAT and CDR2 FQNNGV come from the germline V gene. This CDR3 is built from 13 residues. V lost 0 bases to trimming and J lost 9 bases, with 10 bases between them. Here the CDR3 reads CASSLDKGLTQYF. CDR3 nucleotides: TGTGCCAGCAGCTTAGACAAGGGACTGACGCAGTATTTT.

There are many counts of this clonotype. J is TRBJ2-2 and V is TRBV5-1; D uncertain. The CDR3 is made up of 15 amino acids. Trimming stripped 4 bases from V and 3 bases from J, with 13 bases between. Germline V gene data show CDR1 as SGHRS and CDR2 as YFSETQ. CDR3 in amino acids: CASSPLGPDTGELFF. The CDR3 DNA sequence: TGCGCCAGCAGCCCCCTCGGGCCTGACACCGGGGAGCTGTTTTTT.

This clonotype was counted many times. The J gene is TRBJ2-3, the V gene TRBV7-8; 7 bases are shared with TRBD1. The germline V gene encodes CDR1 SGHVS and CDR2 FQNEAQ. CDR3 length equals 16 residues. The ends lost 1 base at V and 2 bases at J; junction bases unmatched: 6. CDR3: CASSLVGTELTDTQYF. The DNA of the CDR3 is TGTGCCAGCAGCTTAGTCGGGACAGAACTCACAGATACGCAGTATTTT.

Many counts were recorded for this clonotype. V usage is TRBV5-1 and J usage is TRBJ2-5; TRBD1 aligns across 9 bases. The CDR3 is 14 residues long. In germline, CDR1 is SGHRS, CDR2 YFSETQ. The junction had 6 bases not matched to a gene; V was cut back by 4 bases and J by 5 bases. The CDR3 loop is CASSPGTGRETQYF. In DNA form, the CDR3 reads TGCGCCAGCAGCCCAGGGACAGGGCGGGAGACCCAGTACTTC.

This clonotype was recorded at least ten times. J is TRBJ2-7 and V is TRBV10-3; no clear D gene. Trimming cost V 2 bases and J 6 bases, with 5 bases left between them. There are 11 residues in the CDR3. CDR1 and CDR2 (germline): ENHRY, SYGVKD. The CDR3 loop reads CAISERSEQYF. The CDR3, as DNA: TGTGCCATCAGTGAGAGGTCCGAGCAGTACTTC.

The chain is built from TRBV4-2 and TRBJ1-1, with TRBD1 matching over 10 bases. V was pared by 5 bases and J by 3 bases, with 6 bases of the junction left unmatched. Germline loops: CDR1 LGHNA, CDR2 YNFKEQ. The CDR3 is made up of 15 amino acids. CDR3 in amino acids: CASSSRQGADTEAFF. The DNA for the CDR3 is TGTGCCAGCAGCTCGCGACAGGGGGCTGACACTGAAGCTTTCTTT.

This clonotype was recorded many times. V is TRBV2 and J is TRBJ1-1; D possibly corresponds to TRBD1 (5 bases). The CDR3 is made up of 13 amino acids. Between the trimmed V and J ends, which lost 7 bases and 4 bases, there was a span of 13 bases. Germline V lookup: CDR1 SNHLY, CDR2 FYNNEI. The chain's CDR3 is CASNDRASTEAFF. CDR3 nucleotide sequence: TGTGCCAGCAACGACAGAGCTAGCACTGAAGCTTTCTTT.